Presented here are 21 T cell receptor beta chains from one specimen sequenced in a study of identical twins. TCRdb ran MiXCR on the 5' RACE reads and lists one entry per CDR3 protein. The sample has roughly 1.6 million distinct CDR3 sequences, 25% to 35% seen once. The sample was cord blood. The receptors were sampled from a newborn girl in good health.

This clonotype was seen ten or more times. The J gene is TRBJ2-1, the V gene TRBV3-1; TRBD2 matches at 7 bases. V lost 0 bases to trimming and J lost 7 bases; unmatched junction nucleotides: 6. Per the germline V gene, CDR1 is LGHDT and CDR2 is YNNKEL (reference sequence). The CDR3 loop spans 15 amino acids. The CDR3 sequence is CASSQDLAGVNEQFF. CDR3 in DNA: TGTGCCAGCAGCCAAGATCTGGCGGGGGTAAATGAGCAGTTCTTC.

The chain uses TRBV20-1 and TRBJ2-1; 8 nucleotides match TRBD2. The CDR3 totals 16 residues. V was clipped by 0 bases and J by 6 bases; unmatched bases: 10. Per the germline V gene, CDR1 is DFQATT and CDR2 is SNEGSKA (reference sequence). In DNA, the CDR3 is TGCAGTGCTAGAGATTTTGGGGGGACTAGGGTCAATGAGCAGTTCTTC. It codes for CSARDFGGTRVNEQFF.

V usage is TRBV24-1 and J usage is TRBJ2-5; D is perhaps TRBD2 (6 bases). Trimming took 3 bases from V and 11 from J, leaving 21 bases between them. This CDR3 spans 15 amino acids. Per the germline V gene, CDR1 is KGHDR and CDR2 is SFDVKD. The CDR3 DNA reads TGTGCCACCAGTGATACCCGTGGGACTCCGAATGAGCAGTACTTC. Residues: CATSDTRGTPNEQYF.

This clonotype has only one observation. V and J are TRBV30 and TRBJ1-2; D perhaps matches TRBD1 (5 bases). Germline assignment: CDR1 GTSNPN and CDR2 SVGIG (reference sequence). The length of the CDR3 is 12 residues. Trimming stripped 3 bases from V and 4 bases from J, with 9 bases between. CDR3 protein: CAWRTGIYGYTF. The CDR3 coding sequence is TGTGCCTGGAGAACAGGCATCTATGGCTACACCTTC.

In this sample, this clonotype turned up a few times. The chain joins TRBV12-3 or TRBV12-4 to TRBJ1-2; D gene ambiguous. The CDR3 covers 12 residues. Trimming left V 10 bases short and J 6 bases short, with 15 bases between. The CDR3, as DNA: TGTGCCACGACGACCGTACTTGATGGCTACACCTTC. It specifies CATTTVLDGYTF.

Ten or more counts support this clonotype. V and J are TRBV20-1 and TRBJ2-3; D ambiguous. V was trimmed by 2 bases and J by 0 bases, leaving 6 bases between them. Germline CDR1 and CDR2: DFQATT and SNEGSKA (reference sequence). CDR3 length equals 13 residues. CDR3 amino acids: CSARPLSTDTQYF. CDR3 nucleotides: TGCAGTGCTAGACCGCTTAGCACAGATACGCAGTATTTT.

The chain joins TRBV11-2 to TRBJ2-1, with 7 positions matching TRBD2. This CDR3 is built from 16 residues. Germline V gene lookup returns CDR1 SGHAT and CDR2 FQNNGV. The junction had 9 bases not matched to a gene; V was cut back by 6 bases and J by 1 base. CDR3 protein: CASRHLSGGSYNEQFF. As DNA, the CDR3 is TGTGCCAGCAGGCACCTGTCGGGGGGTTCCTACAATGAGCAGTTCTTC.

This clonotype has more than one count but fewer than ten. The V and J genes are TRBV11-2 and TRBJ1-6; no reliable D call. CDR3 length: 12 amino acids. V was clipped by 3 bases and J by 9 bases, with 6 bases between them. Germline CDR1 and CDR2: SGHAT and FQNNGV. Here the CDR3 reads CASSFSTSPLHF. CDR3 DNA sequence: TGTGCCAGCAGCTTTTCTACTTCACCCCTCCACTTT.

The CDR3 DNA reads as TGCAGTGCCTCCGGACTAGCGGGTCAGACCCAGTACTTC. Its protein product is CSASGLAGQTQYF. The gene calls are TRBV20-1 and TRBJ2-5, with TRBD2 matching over 11 bases. Germline CDR1 reads DFQATT; CDR2 reads SNEGSKA (reference sequence). J gave up 6 bases and V 6 bases, and 6 bases lay outside the gene matches. This CDR3 contains 13 residues.

This clonotype was seen repeatedly, ten times or more. The rearrangement joins TRBV9 to TRBJ2-1; possibly TRBD1 for D (6 bases). V was pared by 3 bases and J by 2 bases, with 9 bases between. Germline V gene lookup returns CDR1 SGDLS and CDR2 YYNGEE. The CDR3 runs to 14 residues. DNA for the CDR3: TGTGCCAGCAGCGCCGGGACAACCTACAATGAGCAGTTCTTC. Amino acid sequence: CASSAGTTYNEQFF. The full variable domain, rest sourced from reference TRBV9 and TRBJ2-1, is DSGVTQTPKHLITATGQRVTLRCSPRSGDLSVYWYQQSLDQGLQFLIQYYNGEERAKGNILERFSAQQFPDLHSELNLSSLELGDSALYFCASSAGTTYNEQFFGPGTRLTVL.

V usage is TRBV6-5 and J usage is TRBJ1-4; TRBD1 matches at 7 bases. The CDR3 is 15 amino acids. Trimming took 6 bases from V and 6 from J; bases not matched to a gene: 10. The germline gives CDR1 MNHEY, CDR2 SVGAGI. This CDR3 reads CASSPATGLHEKLFF. CDR3 sequence (DNA): TGTGCCAGCAGCCCCGCGACAGGGCTGCATGAAAAACTGTTTTTT.

This clonotype was observed a few times. This rearrangement joins TRBV10-3 to TRBJ2-7; maybe TRBD2 (7 bases). In germline, CDR1 is ENHRY, CDR2 SYGVKD. V shed 0 bases and J shed 1 base, with 10 bases lying between them. The CDR3 is 15 residues long. The CDR3 DNA follows: TGTGCCATCAGTGAGTCGAGGGGGGGGTCCTACGAGCAGTACTTC. Translating gives CAISESRGGSYEQYF.

This clonotype has just a few counts. This chain joins TRBV2 and TRBJ2-3, with D perhaps TRBD2 (5 bases). Germline V gene data show CDR1 as SNHLY and CDR2 as FYNNEI. This CDR3 comprises 15 residues. Trimming took off 6 bases at V and 5 bases at J, with 18 bases between the two ends. CDR3 region: CASREPGLLLDTQYF. The DNA of the CDR3 is TGTGCCAGCAGGGAGCCCGGACTCTTATTAGATACGCAGTATTTT.

Details on this clonotype: This may arise from a read error, as a much more abundant clone is one base away. The rearrangement joins TRBV29-1 to TRBJ2-1; D not resolved. The CDR3 is made up of 12 amino acids. Germline CDR1 is SQVTM and CDR2 is ANQGSEA. V was clipped by 5 bases and J by 10 bases, with 15 bases between them. The CDR3: CSVFLEPYEQFF. In DNA, the CDR3 is TGCAGCGTTTTCCTGGAACCCTACGAGCAGTTCTTC.

This chain joins TRBV3-1 and TRBJ2-1, with 10 bases aligning to TRBD2. Trimming took 2 bases from V and 10 from J; bases not matched to a gene: 11. The CDR3 is made up of 16 amino acids. Looked up from germline, CDR1 is LGHDT and CDR2 is YNNKEL (reference sequence). CDR3 residues: CASSQRAGGPRGEQFF. CDR3 DNA sequence: TGTGCCAGCAGCCAAAGAGCGGGAGGGCCAAGAGGGGAGCAGTTCTTC.

The genes are TRBV25-1 and TRBJ1-3; the match to TRBD1 covers 10 bases. This CDR3 has 17 residues. J gave up 0 bases and V 5 bases, and 7 bases lay outside the gene matches. CDR1 is MGHDK, CDR2 SYGVNS, per germline. The CDR3 spells CASSRRGQGSSGNTIYF. Written as DNA, the CDR3 is TGTGCCAGCAGTCGGCGGGGACAGGGGAGCTCTGGAAACACCATATATTTT.

This clonotype was seen once. Germline and junction disagree at one end, which may indicate a read error. The rearrangement links TRBV29-1 to TRBJ2-5; 11 bases line up with TRBD1. The CDR3 covers 13 residues. Germline CDR1 reads SQVTM; CDR2 reads ANQGSEA. CDR3 bases: TGCAGCGTTGGGACAGGGGGCCAAGAGACCCGGTACTTC. Translating gives CSVGTGGQETRYF. Together with reference TRBV29-1 and TRBJ2-5, the CDR3 gives the full variable domain: SAVISQKPSRDICQRGTSLTIQCQVDSQVTMMFWYRQQPGQSLTLIATANQGSEATYESGFVIDKFPISRPNLTFSTLTVSNMSPEDSSIYLCSVGTGGQETRYFGPGTRLLVL.

This clonotype was seen ten or more times. This chain connects TRBV10-3 to TRBJ2-7; no definite D call. Looked up from germline, CDR1 is ENHRY and CDR2 is SYGVKD. The length of the CDR3 is 12 residues. V lost 2 bases to trimming and J lost 2 bases, with 4 bases between them. The CDR3 DNA reads as TGTGCCATCAGTGAGAAGACCTACGAGCAGTACTTC. Its protein product is CAISEKTYEQYF.

The sample holds a few counts of this clonotype. This chain joins TRBV18 and TRBJ1-5; 11 bases line up with TRBD1. V shed 1 base and J 6 bases; nucleotides not matched to a gene: 5. Germline values: CDR1 KGHSH, CDR2 LQKENI. CDR3 size: 16 residues. CDR3 DNA: TGTGCCAGCTCACCACAGGGACAGGGGGTAGGTCAGCCCCAGCATTTT. This codes for CASSPQGQGVGQPQHF.

The chain couples TRBV20-1 to TRBJ2-1; D gene uncertain. The DNA end favors TRBJ2-7, so the J call may be wrong. The V gene's germline CDR1 is DFQATT and CDR2 SNEGSKA (reference sequence). This CDR3 region has 13 residues. CDR3 protein: CSAYTYTYNEQYF. Here the CDR3 DNA reads TGCAGTGCGTACACCTACACCTACAATGAGCAGTACTTC.

Comment on this clonotype: Sequence at one end of the junction differs from germline and may be a read error. The chain uses TRBV2 and TRBJ2-7; TRBD2 might be the D (5 bases). Matching the DNA end better, TRBJ2-5 makes the J call doubtful. The length of the CDR3 is 15 residues. The germline gives CDR1 SNHLY, CDR2 FYNNEI. The CDR3 loop is CACSDGEGWKETQYF. CDR3 sequence (DNA): TGTGCCTGCAGTGATGGAGAGGGATGGAAAGAGACCCAGTACTTC.